These T cell receptor beta chains were read from a single sample in a study of shared clonotypes between healthy human individuals. Libraries were prepared by immunoSEQ multiplex PCR; TCRdb keeps only in-frame clonotypes and omits some of them. Among around 2.5 million clones, roughly 93% were seen once, and the ten largest hold 0.36%. What was sequenced was naive CD4+ T cells from PBMCs. Receptors were obtained from a man aged 18 to 29 in good health. Some clones in this sample may be carry-over from other donors' samples. Both conserved end residues are part of each CDR3. Fields, in order: J gene, V gene, CDR3 protein.

>TRBJ2-7|TRBV7-2
CASSLHARQRTYSYEQYF
>TRBJ1-2|TRBV4-1
CASSQPGQGLRLGYTF
>TRBJ1-5|TRBV5-1
CASSVSGTGAQPQHF
>TRBJ2-1|TRBV6-5
CASSLRGDSYNEQFF
>TRBJ2-1|TRBV11-3
CASSFGTSYNEQFF
>TRBJ2-7|TRBV27
CASSPNSGRRTSGRAQAYEQYF
>TRBJ2-1|TRBV9
CASSVDPTSGSEQFF
>TRBJ1-3|TRBV10-3
CAISETGPGNTIYF
>TRBJ1-5|TRBV19
CASSIEATGQGQPQHF
>TRBJ2-5|TRBV7-8
CASSSQYQETQYF
>TRBJ1-5|TRBV7-8
CASSPDDFNQPQHF
>TRBJ2-7|TRBV9
CASSPAGQNYEQYF
>TRBJ2-1|TRBV14
CASSQERRAEQFF
>TRBJ2-5|TRBV5-1
CASSLGSEGETQYF
>TRBJ2-1|TRBV5-4
CASSPAGASGSYNEQFF
>TRBJ1-3|TRBV11-1
CASSKQTGLSGNTIYF
>TRBJ2-7|TRBV7-9
CASSPRDSGVREQYF
>TRBJ2-7|TRBV7-9
CASSLVLTSGSNHEQYF
>TRBJ2-1|TRBV5-6
CASSSPGLAANEQFF
>TRBJ1-4|TRBV18
CASSPPFLGSLGEKLFF
>TRBJ1-2|TRBV7-9
CASSLAQDGYTF
>TRBJ2-7|TRBV7-2
CASSLARGGSSYEQYF
>TRBJ2-1|TRBV7-6
CASSLALRSSESYNEQFF
>TRBJ2-2|TRBV25-1
CASRDSGRNTGELFF
>TRBJ1-5|TRBV6-4
CASSDSETGVNQPQHF
>TRBJ2-3|TRBV15
CATSPRDARGPQYF
>TRBJ2-3|TRBV6-5
CASRDGTGGTDTQYF
>TRBJ2-1|TRBV5-4
CASSLATIIYNEQFF
>TRBJ2-1|TRBV6-5
CASSYGWSSYNEQFF
>TRBJ1-5|TRBV18
CASSPPGRDGNQPQHF
>TRBJ1-4|TRBV7-9
CASSPGTGGYFNEKLFF
>TRBJ1-4|TRBV28
CASSILTWRRGSTNEKLFF
>TRBJ2-1|TRBV7-3
CASSLFGSLSEQFF
>TRBJ1-4|TRBV2
CASSRDRGDEKLFF
>TRBJ2-7|TRBV5-1
CASSHIPYEQYF
>TRBJ2-1|TRBV5-4
CASSLDHSGEQFF
>TRBJ2-6|TRBV5-1
CASSLFSSGANVLTF
>TRBJ2-3|TRBV10-3
CAISFSGSLRDTQYF
>TRBJ2-1|TRBV7-6
CASSLSFRGDEQFF
>TRBJ2-1|TRBV28
CASSALLADSYNEQFF
>TRBJ2-5|TRBV4-1
CASSQLGTEGETQYF
>TRBJ2-7|TRBV27
CASKPGLAGGLYEQYF
>TRBJ1-1|TRBV9
CASSVARGEAFF
>TRBJ1-1|TRBV28
CAISLPGGTEAFF
>TRBJ1-2|TRBV29-1
CSVGGPGVGYTF
>TRBJ1-4|TRBV5-1
CASSLEGSGEKLFF
>TRBJ2-7|TRBV10-2
CASIERGPSYEQYF
>TRBJ2-7|TRBV7-8
CASSSWDRANSYEQYF
>TRBJ2-7|TRBV9
CASSPELAGYEQYF
>TRBJ2-3|TRBV5-6
CASSLRELGDRISTDTQYF
>TRBJ1-5|TRBV7-2
CASSPGQGSNQPQHF
>TRBJ2-3|TRBV11-2
CASSFAGVATRTDTQYF
>TRBJ1-1|TRBV5-4
CASSSMNTEAFF
>TRBJ1-5|TRBV30
CAWGSSTGDQPQHF
>TRBJ2-7|TRBV11-3
CASSFGLAGKQYF
>TRBJ1-2|TRBV15
CATTPDRLNYGYTF
>TRBJ1-5|TRBV5-1
CASSLEGDSYQPQHF